This note documents a single T cell receptor beta chain sequence. Its antigen is currently not known. One base away there is no much larger clone; base qualities are not given. The data are from a study of control samples from healthy donors and cancer patients (TCRdb year 2020). The library was generated by the immunoSEQ multiplex PCR assay. The table comes from immuneACCESS by way of TCRdb, which keeps in-frame sequences with V and J called. Part of the clones is missing from these tables; in studies checked, under half for an unresolved V gene and the rest for unknown reasons. The sample includes about 110,000 clones, with almost 85% observed a single time. The top ten clones comprise around 6.6% of the sample. The CDR3 measures 16 amino acids from cysteine to phenylalanine. Left in the record is the CDR3 DNA by itself, 48 bases read in frame from the first base. V has 6 bases trimmed and J has 0 bases trimmed; junction bases matching no gene number 10. From the germline V gene (reference sequence), CDR1 is MNHEY and CDR2 is SMNVEV.

The sequence links TRBV27 to TRBJ2-7, with 8 junctional bases fitting TRBD1. This receptor was obtained from a man aged 18-30 years in good health. Sequences were obtained from blood. The CDR3 corresponds to CASRALTGVSSYEQYF. The DNA sequence is given as TGTGCCAGCAGGGCCTTGACAGGGGTGAGCTCCTACGAGCAGTACTTC.